Described below is a single TCR beta chain sequence and its context. This specimen belongs to a study of cytomegalovirus exposure and HLA in healthy donors. Primers: 60 Vbeta forward and 13 Jbeta reverse. This table comes from immunoSEQ multiplex PCR, and its TCRdb copy is limited to in-frame clones, with some not included. Seen here are 97,000 or so clones, roughly 60% observed once, and the top ten hold 4.8%. Material for sequencing was PBMCs. This receptor was taken from a human donor in good health.

For the CDR3, the DNA is TGTGCCAGCAGTTACTCTAGCGGGAGAGAGACCCAGTACTTC. Residues: CASSYSSGRETQYF. This sequence joins TRBV6-6 and TRBJ2-5, with TRBD2 matching 9 bases. There are 14 residues in the CDR3. Losses at the gene ends were 0 bases for V and 4 bases for J; bases not matched to a gene: 0. Germline values: CDR1 MNHNY, CDR2 SVGAGI (reference sequence).